One sample yielded the 2 T cell receptor beta chains listed below, sequenced in a study of Ad26.COV2.S vaccination and SARS-CoV-2 variants. This table comes from immunoSEQ multiplex PCR, and its TCRdb copy is limited to in-frame clones, with some not included. Of about 400,000 clones in the sample, 70% to 90% were seen once. Treatment denoted: roughly 20 received Ad26.COV2.S at low or high dose, single or two shots; roughly 5 received placebo; per-sample allocation not given. On day 63 after the first injection, vaccine and placebo recipients gave samples. The sequencing here drew on peripheral blood, taken in a trial of Ad26.COV2.S vaccine versus placebo. These receptors were taken from a person aged 18 to 65 who received the Ad26.COV2.S COVID-19 vaccine or a placebo.

J is TRBJ1-6 and V is TRBV6-5; D not resolved. V was trimmed by 7 bases and J by 4 bases, leaving 14 bases between them. CDR1 is MNHEY and CDR2 is SVGAGI in the germline V gene. This CDR3 has 15 amino acids. CDR3 nucleotides: TGTGCCAGCACCAAAATGGACGCATATAATTCACCCCTCCACTTT. Protein: CASTKMDAYNSPLHF.

This clone has only one observation. The J gene is TRBJ1-2, the V gene TRBV7-2, with a weak D call TRBD1 (6 bases). The CDR3 extends over 14 amino acids. Germline values: CDR1 SGHTA, CDR2 FQGNSA. V was trimmed by 5 bases and J by 8 bases, leaving 18 bases between them. The CDR3 here is CASSDRRPLRGYTF. As DNA, the CDR3 is TGTGCCAGCAGCGACAGGCGGCCATTGAGGGGCTACACCTTC.